The sample holds many counts of the clone carrying this TCR beta chain. Germline CDR1 MNHNS, CDR2 SASEGT. Deletions cut 0 bases from V and 5 bases from J, with 10 bases between. This CDR3 is 14 amino acids long. These data are taken from a study of regulatory T cells in long-lasting Graves disease. Noted time point: newly diagnosed GD, antithyroid drugs for less than 3 months. RNA extracted from PBMCs served as the sequencing template. Arm-PCR of CDR3 regions and iRepertoire HTBI primers were used to build TCR beta libraries. A single record per CDR3 protein comes from TCRdb applying MiXCR to the multiplex PCR reads. The data show 580,000 or so distinct CDR3 sequences, about 16% seen once. These sequences were also reported in another study, on T cells in Graves' hyperthyroidism and ophthalmopathy.

The rearrangement uses TRBV6-1 and TRBJ1-2, with a weak D call TRBD1 (5 bases). The sample in question was peripheral blood mononuclear cells (PBMCs), obtained at new diagnosis, from a patient treated with antithyroid drugs. The clonotype was recovered from a man between 18 and 35 years old with Graves disease. For the CDR3, the DNA is TGTGCCAGCAGTGAAGCGGAGGGGAATTATGGCTACACCTTC. This encodes CASSEAEGNYGYTF.